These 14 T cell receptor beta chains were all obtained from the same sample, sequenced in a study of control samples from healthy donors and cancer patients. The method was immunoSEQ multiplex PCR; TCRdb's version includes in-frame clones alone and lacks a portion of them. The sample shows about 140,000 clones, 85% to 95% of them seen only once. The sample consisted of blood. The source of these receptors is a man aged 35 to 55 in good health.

CDR3 residues: CASSHLEEQYF. CDR3 nucleotides: TGTGCCAGCAGCCACCTCGAAGAGCAGTACTTC. This rearrangement joins TRBV3-1 (or the pseudogene TRBV3-2) to TRBJ2-7; D not certain. The CDR3 has 11 residues. The V end lost 3 bases, the J end lost 7 bases, and 7 bases lay between the germline ends. Germline loops: CDR1 LGHDT, CDR2 YNNKEL (reference sequence).

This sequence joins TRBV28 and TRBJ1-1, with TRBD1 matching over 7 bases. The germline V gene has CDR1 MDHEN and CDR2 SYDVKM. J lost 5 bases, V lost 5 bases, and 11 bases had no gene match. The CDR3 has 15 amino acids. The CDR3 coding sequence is TGTGCCAGCAGTGTCAGGGGGGGGGTATGGACTGAAGCTTTCTTT. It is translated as CASSVRGGVWTEAFF.

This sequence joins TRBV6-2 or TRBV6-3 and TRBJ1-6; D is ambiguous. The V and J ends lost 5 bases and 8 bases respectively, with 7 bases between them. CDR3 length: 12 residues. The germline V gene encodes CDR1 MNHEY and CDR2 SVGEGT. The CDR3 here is CASSETHSPLHF. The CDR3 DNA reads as TGTGCCAGCAGTGAGACCCATTCACCCCTCCACTTT.

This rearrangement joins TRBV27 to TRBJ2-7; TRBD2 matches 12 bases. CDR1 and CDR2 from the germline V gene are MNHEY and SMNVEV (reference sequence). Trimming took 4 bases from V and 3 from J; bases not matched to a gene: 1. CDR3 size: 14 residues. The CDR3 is CASSSTSGGYEQYF. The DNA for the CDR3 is TGTGCCAGCAGTTCGACTAGCGGGGGCTACGAGCAGTACTTC.

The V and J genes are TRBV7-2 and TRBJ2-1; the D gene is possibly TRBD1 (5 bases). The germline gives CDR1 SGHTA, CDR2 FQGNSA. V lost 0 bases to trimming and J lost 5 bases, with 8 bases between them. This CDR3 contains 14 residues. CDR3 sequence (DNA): TGTGCCAGCAGCTTAGCGTGGGGCCACAATGAGCAGTTCTTC. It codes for CASSLAWGHNEQFF.

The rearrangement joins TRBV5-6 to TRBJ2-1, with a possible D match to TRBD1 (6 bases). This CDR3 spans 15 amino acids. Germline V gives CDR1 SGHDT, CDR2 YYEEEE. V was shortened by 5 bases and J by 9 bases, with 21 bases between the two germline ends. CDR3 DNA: TGTGCCAGCAGTTTAGGGGGATACCCGGATGGTGAGCAGTTCTTC. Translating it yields CASSLGGYPDGEQFF.

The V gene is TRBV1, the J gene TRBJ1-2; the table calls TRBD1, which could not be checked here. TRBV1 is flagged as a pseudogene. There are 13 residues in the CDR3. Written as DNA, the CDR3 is TGCACCAGCAGCCAAGGACAGGGGTTTGGCTACACCTTC. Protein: CTSSQGQGFGYTF.

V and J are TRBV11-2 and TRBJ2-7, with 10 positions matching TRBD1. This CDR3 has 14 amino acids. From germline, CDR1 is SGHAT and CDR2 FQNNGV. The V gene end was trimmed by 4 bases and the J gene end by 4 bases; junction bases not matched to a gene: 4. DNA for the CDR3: TGTGCCAGCAGCTCCGACAGGGGGCGGTACGAGCAGTACTTC. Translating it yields CASSSDRGRYEQYF.

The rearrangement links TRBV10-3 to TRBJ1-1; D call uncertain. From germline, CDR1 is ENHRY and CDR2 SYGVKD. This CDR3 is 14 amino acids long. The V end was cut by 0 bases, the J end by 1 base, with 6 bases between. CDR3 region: CAISESASNTEAFF. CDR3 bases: TGTGCCATCAGTGAGTCAGCATCGAACACTGAAGCTTTCTTT.

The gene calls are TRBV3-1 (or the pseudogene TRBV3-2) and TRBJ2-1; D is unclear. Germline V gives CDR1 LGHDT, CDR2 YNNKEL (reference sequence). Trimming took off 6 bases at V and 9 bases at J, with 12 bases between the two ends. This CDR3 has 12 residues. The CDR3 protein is CASRKGLGEQFF. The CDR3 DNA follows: TGTGCCAGCAGAAAAGGTCTGGGTGAGCAGTTCTTC.

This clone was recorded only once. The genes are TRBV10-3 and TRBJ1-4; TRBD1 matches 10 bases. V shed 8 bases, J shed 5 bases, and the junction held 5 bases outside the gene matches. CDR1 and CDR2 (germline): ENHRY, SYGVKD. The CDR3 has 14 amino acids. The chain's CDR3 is CAIRGTGENEKLFF. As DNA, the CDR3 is TGTGCCATCCGGGGGACAGGGGAGAATGAAAAACTGTTTTTT.

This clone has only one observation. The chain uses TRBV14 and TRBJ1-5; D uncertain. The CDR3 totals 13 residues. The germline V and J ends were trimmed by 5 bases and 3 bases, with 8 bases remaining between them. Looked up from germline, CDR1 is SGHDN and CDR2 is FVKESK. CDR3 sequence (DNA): TGTGCCAGCAGCGGGAACCCCAATCAGCCCCAGCATTTT. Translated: CASSGNPNQPQHF.

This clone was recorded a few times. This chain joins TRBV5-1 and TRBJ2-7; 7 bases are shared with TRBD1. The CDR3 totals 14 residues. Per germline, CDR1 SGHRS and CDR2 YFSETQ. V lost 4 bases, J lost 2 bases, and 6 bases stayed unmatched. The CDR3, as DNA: TGCGCCAGCAGCCCGGGACAGACGGCCTACGAGCAGTACTTC. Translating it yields CASSPGQTAYEQYF. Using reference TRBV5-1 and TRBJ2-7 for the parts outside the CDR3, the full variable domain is KAGVTQTPRYLIKTRGQQVTLSCSPISGHRSVSWYQQTPGQGLQFLFEYFSETQRNKGNFPGRFSGRQFSNSRSEMNVSTLELGDSALYLCASSPGQTAYEQYFGPGTRLTVT.

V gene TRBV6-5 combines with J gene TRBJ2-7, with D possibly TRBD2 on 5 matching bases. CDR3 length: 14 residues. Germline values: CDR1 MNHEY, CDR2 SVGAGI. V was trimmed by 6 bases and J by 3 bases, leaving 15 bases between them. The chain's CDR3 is CASRTSSNNYEQYF. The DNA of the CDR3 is TGTGCCAGCAGAACTAGTAGTAATAACTACGAGCAGTACTTC.